These T cell receptor beta chains were read from a single sample in a study of T cell repertoires in cytomegalovirus infection. MiXCR, applied by TCRdb to the reads, yields one record per CDR3 protein. The top ten clones hold around 43% of a sample with 230,000 or so distinct CDR3 sequences, more than 15% of them seen once. The sample comprised CD8+ T cells from PBMCs. These receptors came from a human donor in good health (CMV status not recorded). Some clones in this sample may be carry-over from other donors' samples. Both conserved end residues are part of each CDR3. Fields, in order: V gene, D gene, clone size, J gene, CDR3 protein, CDR3 DNA. D genes are given only for firm matches. Clone size, where shown, is once, few, many, or a class for clones that have expanded.

V gene: TRBV7-9
D gene: NA
clone size: few
J gene: TRBJ2-5
CDR3 protein: CASSFWKKYQETQYF
CDR3 DNA: TGTGCCAGCAGCTTTTGGAAGAAGTACCAAGAGACCCAGTACTTC

V gene: TRBV5-5
D gene: NA
clone size: few
J gene: TRBJ2-7
CDR3 protein: CASSLWPGYEQYF
CDR3 DNA: TGTGCCAGCAGCTTGTGGCCCGGATACGAGCAGTACTTC

V gene: TRBV19
D gene: NA
clone size: few
J gene: TRBJ2-7
CDR3 protein: CASSIATRGKFLREQYF
CDR3 DNA: TGTGCCAGTAGTATAGCCACGAGGGGGAAATTCCTAAGGGAGCAGTACTTC

V gene: TRBV7-9
D gene: TRBD1
clone size: many
J gene: TRBJ2-6
CDR3 protein: CASSSTGAGANVLTF
CDR3 DNA: TGTGCCAGCAGCTCGACAGGGGCTGGGGCCAACGTCCTGACTTTC

V gene: TRBV4-3
D gene: NA
clone size: few
J gene: TRBJ2-7
CDR3 protein: CASSPGRYLDEQYF
CDR3 DNA: TGCGCCAGCAGCCCGGGAAGATATTTGGACGAGCAGTACTTC

V gene: TRBV6-6
D gene: NA
clone size: NA
J gene: TRBJ2-3
CDR3 protein: CASSYGGTLHYSTDTQYF
CDR3 DNA: TGTGCCAGCAGTTACGGAGGGACTCTCCATTATAGCACAGATACGCAGTATTTT

V gene: TRBV6-6
D gene: NA
clone size: many
J gene: TRBJ2-2
CDR3 protein: CASSYANTGELFF
CDR3 DNA: TGTGCCAGCAGTTACGCGAACACCGGGGAGCTGTTTTTT

V gene: TRBV7-6
D gene: TRBD2
clone size: many
J gene: TRBJ2-2
CDR3 protein: CASSFRLAGAYTGELFF
CDR3 DNA: TGTGCCAGCAGCTTTAGACTAGCGGGGGCTTACACCGGGGAGCTGTTTTTT

V gene: TRBV6-5
D gene: NA
clone size: few
J gene: TRBJ2-4
CDR3 protein: CASSPVGPAKNIQYF
CDR3 DNA: TGTGCCAGCAGCCCCGTTGGCCCAGCCAAAAACATTCAGTACTTC

V gene: TRBV5-6
D gene: NA
clone size: NA
J gene: TRBJ2-7
CDR3 protein: CASSLEQFGSGEQYF
CDR3 DNA: TGTGCCAGCAGCTTGGAACAGTTCGGATCCGGCGAGCAGTACTTC

V gene: TRBV6-2/TRBV6-3
D gene: TRBD1
clone size: few
J gene: TRBJ2-7
CDR3 protein: CASSFLDRGGEQYF
CDR3 DNA: TGTGCCAGCAGTTTCCTGGACAGGGGTGGCGAGCAGTACTTC

V gene: TRBV7-8
D gene: NA
clone size: many
J gene: TRBJ2-2
CDR3 protein: CASSFSWELFF
CDR3 DNA: TGTGCCAGCAGCTTTTCCTGGGAGCTGTTTTTT

V gene: TRBV7-9
D gene: NA
clone size: few
J gene: TRBJ1-2
CDR3 protein: CASSLAAFRSYGYTF
CDR3 DNA: TGTGCCAGCAGCTTAGCGGCCTTTCGGAGCTATGGCTACACCTTC

V gene: TRBV7-2
D gene: TRBD2
clone size: NA
J gene: TRBJ2-1
CDR3 protein: CASSLVLAGEPYNEQFF
CDR3 DNA: TGTGCCAGCAGCTTAGTTCTAGCGGGGGAGCCCTACAATGAGCAGTTCTTC

V gene: TRBV2
D gene: NA
clone size: NA
J gene: TRBJ1-6
CDR3 protein: CASSEWLAAEVNSPLHF
CDR3 DNA: TGTGCCAGCAGTGAATGGTTGGCAGCAGAAGTTAATTCACCCCTCCACTTT

V gene: TRBV7-6
D gene: NA
clone size: many
J gene: TRBJ1-1
CDR3 protein: CASSKGGGTEAFF
CDR3 DNA: TGTGCCAGCAGCAAAGGCGGGGGGACTGAAGCTTTCTTT

V gene: TRBV4-3
D gene: NA
clone size: few
J gene: TRBJ1-1
CDR3 protein: CASSQDVPGTEAFF
CDR3 DNA: TGCGCCAGCAGCCAAGATGTACCGGGGACTGAAGCTTTCTTT

V gene: TRBV28
D gene: TRBD1
clone size: NA
J gene: TRBJ1-5
CDR3 protein: CASSWGTGQGGQPQHF
CDR3 DNA: TGTGCCAGCAGTTGGGGGACGGGACAGGGAGGTCAGCCCCAGCATTTT

V gene: TRBV6-5
D gene: NA
clone size: many
J gene: TRBJ2-3
CDR3 protein: CASSFEPTDRLTGTQYF
CDR3 DNA: TGTGCCAGCAGTTTTGAACCGACAGACCGGCTGACGGGTACGCAGTATTTT

V gene: TRBV28
D gene: NA
clone size: NA
J gene: TRBJ1-1
CDR3 protein: CTSSPPPSLNTEAFF
CDR3 DNA: TGTACCAGCAGTCCGCCACCGTCATTGAACACTGAAGCTTTCTTT

V gene: TRBV7-2
D gene: NA
clone size: many
J gene: TRBJ2-5
CDR3 protein: CASSLLASYQETQYF
CDR3 DNA: TGTGCCAGCAGCTTACTAGCGTCATACCAAGAGACCCAGTACTTC

V gene: TRBV6-1
D gene: NA
clone size: few
J gene: TRBJ2-7
CDR3 protein: CASSQSKQGLYEQYF
CDR3 DNA: TGTGCCAGCAGTCAATCCAAACAGGGCCTCTACGAGCAGTACTTC

V gene: TRBV7-6
D gene: NA
clone size: many
J gene: TRBJ1-4
CDR3 protein: CASSLVGGRRDEKLFF
CDR3 DNA: TGTGCCAGCAGCTTAGTTGGGGGGCGCCGGGATGAAAAACTGTTTTTT

V gene: TRBV5-8
D gene: TRBD1
clone size: few
J gene: TRBJ1-4
CDR3 protein: CASSLKGAATNEKLFF
CDR3 DNA: TGTGCCAGCAGCTTGAAGGGGGCGGCAACTAATGAAAAACTGTTTTTT

V gene: TRBV4-1
D gene: NA
clone size: NA
J gene: TRBJ1-5
CDR3 protein: CASSQGRGDQPQHF
CDR3 DNA: TGCGCCAGCAGCCAGGGCAGGGGTGATCAGCCCCAGCATTTT

V gene: TRBV20-1
D gene: TRBD1
clone size: few
J gene: TRBJ1-2
CDR3 protein: CSARAPGQGASGYTF
CDR3 DNA: TGCAGTGCTAGAGCCCCCGGGCAGGGGGCTTCTGGCTACACCTTC

V gene: TRBV10-3
D gene: NA
clone size: few
J gene: TRBJ1-1
CDR3 protein: CAISENSQYEAFF
CDR3 DNA: TGTGCCATCAGTGAAAACTCCCAGTATGAAGCTTTCTTT

V gene: TRBV12-3/TRBV12-4
D gene: TRBD2
clone size: NA
J gene: TRBJ2-3
CDR3 protein: CASGTSDADTQYF
CDR3 DNA: TGTGCCAGCGGAACTAGCGATGCAGATACGCAGTATTTT

V gene: TRBV7-6
D gene: TRBD1
clone size: once
J gene: TRBJ2-4
CDR3 protein: CASHRSDRSQNIQYF
CDR3 DNA: TGTGCCAGCCACCGATCGGACAGGAGCCAAAACATTCAGTACTTC

V gene: TRBV29-1
D gene: NA
clone size: many
J gene: TRBJ2-1
CDR3 protein: CSVEWSSSYNEQFF
CDR3 DNA: TGCAGCGTTGAATGGTCCAGCTCCTACAATGAGCAGTTCTTC

V gene: TRBV6-5
D gene: NA
clone size: few
J gene: TRBJ1-2
CDR3 protein: CASSYWASEGYTF
CDR3 DNA: TGTGCCAGCAGTTACTGGGCCAGCGAGGGCTACACCTTC

V gene: TRBV3-1
D gene: NA
clone size: few
J gene: TRBJ1-1
CDR3 protein: CASCEALGANTEAFF
CDR3 DNA: TGTGCCAGCTGCGAAGCCCTCGGGGCTAACACTGAAGCTTTCTTT

V gene: TRBV9
D gene: TRBD1
clone size: many
J gene: TRBJ2-6
CDR3 protein: CASSARPGTGFGANVLTF
CDR3 DNA: TGTGCCAGCAGCGCCCGTCCCGGGACAGGTTTTGGGGCCAACGTCCTGACTTTC

V gene: TRBV6-8
D gene: TRBD1
clone size: many
J gene: TRBJ1-2
CDR3 protein: CASSYLAGTGDGYTF
CDR3 DNA: TGTGCCAGCAGTTACTTGGCCGGGACAGGGGACGGCTACACCTTC

V gene: TRBV7-6
D gene: NA
clone size: many
J gene: TRBJ1-1
CDR3 protein: CASSLGGVNTEAFF
CDR3 DNA: TGTGCCAGCAGCTTAGGTGGGGTGAACACTGAAGCTTTCTTT

V gene: TRBV7-9
D gene: TRBD1
clone size: few
J gene: TRBJ1-2
CDR3 protein: CASSRQGKDYTF
CDR3 DNA: TGTGCCAGCAGTAGACAGGGGAAGGACTACACCTTC

V gene: TRBV4-1
D gene: NA
clone size: many
J gene: TRBJ1-3
CDR3 protein: CASSQVGLGNTIYF
CDR3 DNA: TGCGCCAGCAGCCAAGTGGGACTGGGAAACACCATATATTTT

V gene: TRBV29-1
D gene: NA
clone size: NA
J gene: TRBJ2-7
CDR3 protein: CSVEGEGYEQYF
CDR3 DNA: TGCAGCGTTGAAGGCGAGGGGTACGAGCAGTACTTC

V gene: TRBV12-3/TRBV12-4
D gene: NA
clone size: NA
J gene: TRBJ1-6
CDR3 protein: CASSPGTGNSPLHF
CDR3 DNA: TGTGCCAGCAGTCCAGGGACGGGTAATTCACCCCTCCACTTT

V gene: TRBV6-5
D gene: NA
clone size: NA
J gene: TRBJ1-6
CDR3 protein: CASSFLGRGSPLHF
CDR3 DNA: TGTGCCAGCAGTTTTTTAGGGAGGGGTTCACCCCTCCACTTT

V gene: TRBV7-6
D gene: NA
clone size: many
J gene: TRBJ2-7
CDR3 protein: CASSLVGVSGAEQYF
CDR3 DNA: TGTGCCAGCAGCTTAGTAGGGGTGTCGGGAGCCGAGCAGTACTTC

V gene: TRBV4-1
D gene: NA
clone size: NA
J gene: TRBJ1-2
CDR3 protein: CASSQGERENYGYTF
CDR3 DNA: TGCGCCAGCAGCCAAGGGGAGCGGGAAAACTATGGCTACACCTTC

V gene: TRBV5-1
D gene: NA
clone size: NA
J gene: TRBJ2-1
CDR3 protein: CASSLVEGRHNEQFF
CDR3 DNA: TGCGCCAGCAGCTTGGTGGAGGGGAGGCACAATGAGCAGTTCTTC

V gene: TRBV7-2
D gene: TRBD2
clone size: many
J gene: TRBJ2-1
CDR3 protein: CASSFHSGAYNEQFF
CDR3 DNA: TGTGCCAGCAGCTTTCATAGCGGGGCCTACAATGAGCAGTTCTTC

V gene: TRBV7-5
D gene: NA
clone size: NA
J gene: TRBJ1-1
CDR3 protein: CISVPEALQGVRTEAFF
CDR3 DNA: NA

V gene: TRBV29-1
D gene: NA
clone size: NA
J gene: TRBJ1-1
CDR3 protein: CSVGPEGNTEAFF
CDR3 DNA: TGCAGCGTAGGACCGGAAGGTAACACTGAAGCTTTCTTT

V gene: TRBV7-9
D gene: NA
clone size: few
J gene: TRBJ2-7
CDR3 protein: CASSSAKYYEQYF
CDR3 DNA: TGTGCCAGCAGCAGCGCTAAATACTACGAGCAGTACTTC

V gene: TRBV28
D gene: NA
clone size: many
J gene: TRBJ2-3
CDR3 protein: CASSLAIRSDTQYF
CDR3 DNA: TGTGCCAGCAGTTTAGCGATTCGGTCGGATACGCAGTATTTT

V gene: TRBV5-1
D gene: NA
clone size: few
J gene: TRBJ2-1
CDR3 protein: CASSLIAPVSYNEQFF
CDR3 DNA: TGCGCCAGCAGCTTGATAGCGCCCGTCTCCTACAATGAGCAGTTCTTC

V gene: TRBV29-1
D gene: TRBD2
clone size: few
J gene: TRBJ2-1
CDR3 protein: CSVESKRGRRDEQFF
CDR3 DNA: TGCAGCGTTGAGTCCAAGCGGGGGCGTAGGGATGAGCAGTTCTTC

V gene: TRBV5-4
D gene: NA
clone size: few
J gene: TRBJ2-7
CDR3 protein: CASSLEQNSYEQYF
CDR3 DNA: TGTGCCAGCAGTTTGGAACAGAATTCCTACGAGCAGTACTTC

V gene: TRBV19
D gene: NA
clone size: many
J gene: TRBJ2-1
CDR3 protein: CASSFDLGTGGISSYNEQFF
CDR3 DNA: TGTGCCAGTAGTTTCGATCTAGGGACCGGAGGAATCAGCTCCTACAATGAGCAGTTCTTC

V gene: TRBV7-8
D gene: NA
clone size: many
J gene: TRBJ2-1
CDR3 protein: CASSLARIFGEQFF
CDR3 DNA: TGTGCCAGCAGCTTAGCTCGGATCTTTGGGGAGCAGTTCTTC

V gene: TRBV29-1
D gene: NA
clone size: many
J gene: TRBJ1-1
CDR3 protein: CSVSQNTEAFF
CDR3 DNA: TGCAGCGTGTCTCAGAACACTGAAGCTTTCTTT

V gene: TRBV7-9
D gene: NA
clone size: many
J gene: TRBJ2-5
CDR3 protein: CASGTPETQYF
CDR3 DNA: TGTGCCAGCGGCACCCCAGAGACCCAGTACTTC

V gene: TRBV11-2
D gene: TRBD2
clone size: NA
J gene: TRBJ2-6
CDR3 protein: CASSRGGGRSGANVLTF
CDR3 DNA: TGTGCCAGCAGCCGCGGGGGGGGAAGGTCAGGGGCCAACGTCCTGACTTTC

V gene: TRBV7-9
D gene: TRBD2
clone size: few
J gene: TRBJ2-1
CDR3 protein: CASSLAGVTYNEQFF
CDR3 DNA: TGTGCCAGCAGCCTAGCGGGGGTAACCTACAATGAGCAGTTCTTC

V gene: TRBV13
D gene: NA
clone size: NA
J gene: TRBJ1-1
CDR3 protein: CASSRGGVGTEAFF
CDR3 DNA: TGTGCCAGCAGCCGGGGCGGTGTGGGCACTGAAGCTTTCTTT